Sequencing of this T cell receptor beta chain was carried out in a study of blood T cells in healthy people across ages. V shed 5 bases and J 3 bases; nucleotides not matched to a gene: 1. The CDR3 consists of 13 residues. The sample holds a few counts of this clonotype. A J-beta primer mix and a sample-barcoded 5' primer were used in a second PCR of about 7 to 12 cycles. TCRdb fed the 5' RACE reads into MiXCR, producing one record per CDR3 protein. The top ten clones hold roughly 3.5% of a sample with fewer than 600,000 distinct CDR3 sequences, about 27% of them seen once. These data also formed part of another study, on T cells of mothers and their children.

This clonotype originated in a boy between 2 and 10 years old in good health. What was sequenced was blood. The chain has TRBV12-3 or TRBV12-4 and TRBJ1-3, with 7 bases matching TRBD1. CDR3 amino acids: CASSRDSGNTIYF. The DNA of the CDR3 is TGTGCCAGCAGTCGGGACAGTGGAAACACCATATATTTT.